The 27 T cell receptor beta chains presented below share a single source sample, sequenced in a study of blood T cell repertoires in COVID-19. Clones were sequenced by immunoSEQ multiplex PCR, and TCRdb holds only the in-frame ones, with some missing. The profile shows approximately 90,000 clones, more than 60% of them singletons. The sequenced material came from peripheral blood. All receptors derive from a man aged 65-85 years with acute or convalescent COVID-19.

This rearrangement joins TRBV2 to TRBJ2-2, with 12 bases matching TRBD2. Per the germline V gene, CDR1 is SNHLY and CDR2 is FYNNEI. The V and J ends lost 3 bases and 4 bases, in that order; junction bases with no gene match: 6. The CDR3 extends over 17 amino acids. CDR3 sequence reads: CASSDPGLAGLTGELFF. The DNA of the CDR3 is TGTGCCAGCAGTGATCCGGGACTAGCGGGCCTCACCGGGGAGCTGTTTTTT. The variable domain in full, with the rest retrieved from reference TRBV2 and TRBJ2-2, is EPEVTQTPSHQVTQMGQEVILRCVPISNHLYFYWYRQILGQKVEFLVSFYNNEISEKSEIFDDQFSVERPDGSNFTLKIRSTKLEDSAMYFCASSDPGLAGLTGELFFGEGSRLTVL.

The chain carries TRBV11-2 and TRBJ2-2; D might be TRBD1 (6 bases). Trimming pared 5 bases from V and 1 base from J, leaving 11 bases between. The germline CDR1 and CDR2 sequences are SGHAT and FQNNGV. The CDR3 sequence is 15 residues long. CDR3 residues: CASSAGQMNTGELFF. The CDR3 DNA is TGTGCCAGCAGCGCCGGACAGATGAACACCGGGGAGCTGTTTTTT.

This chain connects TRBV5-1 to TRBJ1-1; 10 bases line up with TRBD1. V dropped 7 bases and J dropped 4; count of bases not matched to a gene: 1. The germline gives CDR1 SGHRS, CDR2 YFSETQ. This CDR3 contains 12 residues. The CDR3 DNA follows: TGCGCCAGCGGGGACAGGGGCACTGAAGCTTTCTTT. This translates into CASGDRGTEAFF.

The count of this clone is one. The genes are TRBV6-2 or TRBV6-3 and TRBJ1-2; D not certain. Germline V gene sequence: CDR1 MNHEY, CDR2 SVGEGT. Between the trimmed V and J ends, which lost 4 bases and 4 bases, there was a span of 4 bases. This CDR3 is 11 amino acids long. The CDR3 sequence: CASSSVYGYTF. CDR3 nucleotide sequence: TGTGCCAGCAGTTCCGTCTATGGCTACACCTTC.

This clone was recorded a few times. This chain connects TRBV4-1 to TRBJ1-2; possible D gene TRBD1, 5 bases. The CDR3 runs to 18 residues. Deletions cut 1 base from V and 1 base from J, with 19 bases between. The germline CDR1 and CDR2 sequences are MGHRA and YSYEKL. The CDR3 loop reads CASSQGEEGTIINYGYTF. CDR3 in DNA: TGCGCCAGCAGCCAAGGGGAGGAGGGGACCATCATTAACTATGGCTACACCTTC.

The DNA of the CDR3 is TGTGCCAGCAGTCGATCGGGTGAGGAAAAACTGTTTTTT. The encoded protein is CASSRSGEEKLFF. The chain recombines TRBV12-3 or TRBV12-4 with TRBJ1-4; D gene ambiguous. The germline V and J ends were trimmed by 5 bases and 8 bases, with 12 bases remaining between them. CDR3 length equals 13 residues.

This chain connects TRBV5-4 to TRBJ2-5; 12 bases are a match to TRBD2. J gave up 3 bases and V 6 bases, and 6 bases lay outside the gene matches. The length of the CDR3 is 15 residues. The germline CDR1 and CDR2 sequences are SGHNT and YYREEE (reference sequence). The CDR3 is CASTRLAGDEETQYF. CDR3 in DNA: TGTGCCAGCACCCGACTAGCGGGGGATGAAGAGACCCAGTACTTC.

CDR3 bases: TGCGCCAGCAGCCAAGGGGACAGCGGGCTAAATGAAAAACTGTTTTTT. Residues: CASSQGDSGLNEKLFF. The genes are TRBV4-1 and TRBJ1-4, with TRBD1 identical over 7 bases. J was trimmed by 5 bases and V by 1 base; bases with no gene match: 7. This CDR3 is built from 16 residues. Germline lookup yields CDR1 MGHRA and CDR2 YSYEKL.

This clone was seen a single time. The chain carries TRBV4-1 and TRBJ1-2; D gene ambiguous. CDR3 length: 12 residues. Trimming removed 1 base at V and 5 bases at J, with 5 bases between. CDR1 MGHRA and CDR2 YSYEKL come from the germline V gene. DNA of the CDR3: TGCGCCAGCAGCCAAGGGCTTTATGGCTACACCTTC. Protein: CASSQGLYGYTF.

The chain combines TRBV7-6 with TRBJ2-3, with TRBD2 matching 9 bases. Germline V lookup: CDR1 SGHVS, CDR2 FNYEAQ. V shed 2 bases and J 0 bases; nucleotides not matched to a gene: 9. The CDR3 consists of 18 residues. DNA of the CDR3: TGTGCCAGCAGCTTAAAAGCGGGGGGCCGCCTTAGCACAGATACGCAGTATTTT. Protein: CASSLKAGGRLSTDTQYF. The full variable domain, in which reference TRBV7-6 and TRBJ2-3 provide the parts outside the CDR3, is GAGVSQSPRYKVTKRGQDVALRCDPISGHVSLYWYRQALGQGPEFLTYFNYEAQQDKSGLPNDRFSAERPEGSISTLTIQRTEQRDSAMYRCASSLKAGGRLSTDTQYFGPGTRLTVL.

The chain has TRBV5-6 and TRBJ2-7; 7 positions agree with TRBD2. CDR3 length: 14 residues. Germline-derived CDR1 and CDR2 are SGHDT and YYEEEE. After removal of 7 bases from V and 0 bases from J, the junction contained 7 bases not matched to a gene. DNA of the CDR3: TGTGCCAGCCTAGCGGCCCTCTCCTCCTACGAGCAGTACTTC. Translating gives CASLAALSSYEQYF.

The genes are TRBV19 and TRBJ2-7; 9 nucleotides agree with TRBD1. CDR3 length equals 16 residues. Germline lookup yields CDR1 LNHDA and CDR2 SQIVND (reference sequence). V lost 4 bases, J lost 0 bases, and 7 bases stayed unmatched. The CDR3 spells CASSTMTGGSSYEQYF. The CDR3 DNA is TGTGCCAGTAGTACCATGACAGGGGGAAGCTCCTACGAGCAGTACTTC.

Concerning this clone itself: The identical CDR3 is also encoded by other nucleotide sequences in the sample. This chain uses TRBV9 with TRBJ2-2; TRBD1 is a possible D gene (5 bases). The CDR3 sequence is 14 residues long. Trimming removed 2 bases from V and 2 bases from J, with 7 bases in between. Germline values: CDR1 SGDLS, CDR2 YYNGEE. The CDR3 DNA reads TGTGCCAGCAGCGTTGGGGCCAACACCGGGGAGCTGTTTTTT. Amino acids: CASSVGANTGELFF.

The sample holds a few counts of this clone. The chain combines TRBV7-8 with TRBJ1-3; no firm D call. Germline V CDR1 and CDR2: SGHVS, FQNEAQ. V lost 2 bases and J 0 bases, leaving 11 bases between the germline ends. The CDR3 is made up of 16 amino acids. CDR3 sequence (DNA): TGTGCCAGCAGCTTACACGGACTGGACTCTGGAAACACCATATATTTT. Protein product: CASSLHGLDSGNTIYF.

Written as DNA, the CDR3 is TGCGCCAGCAGCTTGGATATGGCCCAGCCCCAGCATTTT. Encoded protein: CASSLDMAQPQHF. The chain combines TRBV5-1 with TRBJ1-5, with D uncertain. Germline CDR1 SGHRS, CDR2 YFSETQ. CDR3 length: 13 residues. The V gene lost 0 bases and the J gene lost 7 bases, with 8 bases spanning the gap.

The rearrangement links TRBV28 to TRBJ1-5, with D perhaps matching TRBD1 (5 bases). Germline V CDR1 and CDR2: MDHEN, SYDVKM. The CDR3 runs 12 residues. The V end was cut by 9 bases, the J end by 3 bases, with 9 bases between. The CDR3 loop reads CASSRDNQPQHF. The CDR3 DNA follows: TGTGCCAGTAGCAGGGACAATCAGCCCCAGCATTTT.

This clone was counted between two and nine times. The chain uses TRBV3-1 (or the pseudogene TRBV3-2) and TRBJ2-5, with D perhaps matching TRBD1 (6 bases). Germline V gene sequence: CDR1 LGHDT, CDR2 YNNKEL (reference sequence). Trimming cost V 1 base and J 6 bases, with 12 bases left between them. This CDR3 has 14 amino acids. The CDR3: CASSQGGQGKTQYF. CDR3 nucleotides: TGTGCCAGCAGCCAAGGGGGGCAGGGCAAGACCCAGTACTTC.

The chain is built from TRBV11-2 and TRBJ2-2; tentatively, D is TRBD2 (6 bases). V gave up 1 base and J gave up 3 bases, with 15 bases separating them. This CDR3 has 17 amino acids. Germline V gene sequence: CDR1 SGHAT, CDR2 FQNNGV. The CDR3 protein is CASSLARLDGYTGELFF. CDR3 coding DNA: TGTGCCAGCAGCTTAGCCCGACTAGATGGGTACACCGGGGAGCTGTTTTTT.

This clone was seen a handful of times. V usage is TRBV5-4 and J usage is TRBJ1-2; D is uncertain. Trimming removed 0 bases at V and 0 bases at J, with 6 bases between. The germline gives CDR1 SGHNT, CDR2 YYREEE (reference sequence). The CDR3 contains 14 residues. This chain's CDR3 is CASSLAGANYGYTF. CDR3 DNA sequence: TGTGCCAGCAGCTTGGCCGGGGCTAACTATGGCTACACCTTC.

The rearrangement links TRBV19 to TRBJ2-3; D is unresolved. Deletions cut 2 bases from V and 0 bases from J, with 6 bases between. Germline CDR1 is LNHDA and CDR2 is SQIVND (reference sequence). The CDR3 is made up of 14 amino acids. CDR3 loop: CASSIISSTDTQYF. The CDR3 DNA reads TGTGCCAGTAGTATAATATCTAGCACAGATACGCAGTATTTT.

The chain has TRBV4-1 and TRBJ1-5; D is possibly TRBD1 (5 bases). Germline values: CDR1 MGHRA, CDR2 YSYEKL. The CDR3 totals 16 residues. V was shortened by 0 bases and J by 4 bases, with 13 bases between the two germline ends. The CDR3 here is CASSQDMQGGNQPQHF. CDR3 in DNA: TGCGCCAGCAGCCAAGATATGCAGGGTGGAAATCAGCCCCAGCATTTT.

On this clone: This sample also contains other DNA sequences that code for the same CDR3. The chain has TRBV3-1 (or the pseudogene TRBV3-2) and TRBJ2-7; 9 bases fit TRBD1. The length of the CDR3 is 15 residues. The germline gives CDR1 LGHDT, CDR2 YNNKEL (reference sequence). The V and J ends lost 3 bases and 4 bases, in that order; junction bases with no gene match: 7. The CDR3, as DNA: TGTGCCAGCAGCCAGTCGGGACAGGGTCTATACGAGCAGTACTTC. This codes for CASSQSGQGLYEQYF.

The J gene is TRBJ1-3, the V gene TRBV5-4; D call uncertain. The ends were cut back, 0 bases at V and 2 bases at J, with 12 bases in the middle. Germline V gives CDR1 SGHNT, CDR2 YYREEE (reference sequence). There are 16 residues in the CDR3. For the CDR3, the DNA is TGTGCCAGCAGCTTGGCCACAGAACGTACTGGAAACACCATATATTTT. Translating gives CASSLATERTGNTIYF.

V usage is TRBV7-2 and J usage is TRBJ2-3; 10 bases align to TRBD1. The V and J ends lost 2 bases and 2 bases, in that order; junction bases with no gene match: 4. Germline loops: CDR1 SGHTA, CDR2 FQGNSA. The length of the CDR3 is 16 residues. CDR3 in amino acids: CASSLRQGAVTDTQYF. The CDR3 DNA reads TGTGCCAGCAGCTTAAGACAGGGGGCAGTCACAGATACGCAGTATTTT.

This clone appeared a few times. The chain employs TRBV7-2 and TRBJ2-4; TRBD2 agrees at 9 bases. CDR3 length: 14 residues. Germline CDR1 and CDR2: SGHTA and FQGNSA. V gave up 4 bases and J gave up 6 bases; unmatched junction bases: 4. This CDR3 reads CASSSSGVLNIQYF. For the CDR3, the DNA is TGTGCCAGCAGCTCTAGCGGGGTTTTAAACATTCAGTACTTC.

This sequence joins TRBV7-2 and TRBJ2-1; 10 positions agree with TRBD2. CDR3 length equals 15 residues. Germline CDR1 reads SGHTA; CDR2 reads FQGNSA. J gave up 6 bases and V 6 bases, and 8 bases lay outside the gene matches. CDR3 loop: CASSRSGGASNEQFF. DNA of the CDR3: TGTGCCAGCAGTCGGAGCGGGGGGGCATCCAATGAGCAGTTCTTC.

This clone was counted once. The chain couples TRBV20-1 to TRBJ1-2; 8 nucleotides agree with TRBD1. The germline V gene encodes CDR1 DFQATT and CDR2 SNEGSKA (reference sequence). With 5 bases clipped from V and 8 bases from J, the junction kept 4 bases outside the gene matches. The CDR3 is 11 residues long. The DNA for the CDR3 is TGCAGTGCTTGGACAGGGCGAGGCTACACCTTC. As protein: CSAWTGRGYTF.